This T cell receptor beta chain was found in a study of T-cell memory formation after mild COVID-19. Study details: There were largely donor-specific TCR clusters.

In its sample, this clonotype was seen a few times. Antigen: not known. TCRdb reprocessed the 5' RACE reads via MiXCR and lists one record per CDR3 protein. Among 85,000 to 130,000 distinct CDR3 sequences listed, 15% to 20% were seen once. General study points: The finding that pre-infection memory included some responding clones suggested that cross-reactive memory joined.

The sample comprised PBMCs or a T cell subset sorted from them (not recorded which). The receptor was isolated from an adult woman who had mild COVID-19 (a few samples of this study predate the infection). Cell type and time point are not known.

CDR3 residues: CAWSVVGGLTDTQYF. CDR3 sequence (DNA): TGTGCCTGGAGTGTCGTGGGAGGGCTTACAGATACGCAGTATTTT. The chain combines TRBV30 with TRBJ2-3; 7 bases agree with TRBD2. The CDR3 extends over 15 amino acids. Germline values: CDR1 GTSNPN, CDR2 SVGIG (reference sequence). The junction had 6 bases not matched to a gene; V was cut back by 0 bases and J by 3 bases.